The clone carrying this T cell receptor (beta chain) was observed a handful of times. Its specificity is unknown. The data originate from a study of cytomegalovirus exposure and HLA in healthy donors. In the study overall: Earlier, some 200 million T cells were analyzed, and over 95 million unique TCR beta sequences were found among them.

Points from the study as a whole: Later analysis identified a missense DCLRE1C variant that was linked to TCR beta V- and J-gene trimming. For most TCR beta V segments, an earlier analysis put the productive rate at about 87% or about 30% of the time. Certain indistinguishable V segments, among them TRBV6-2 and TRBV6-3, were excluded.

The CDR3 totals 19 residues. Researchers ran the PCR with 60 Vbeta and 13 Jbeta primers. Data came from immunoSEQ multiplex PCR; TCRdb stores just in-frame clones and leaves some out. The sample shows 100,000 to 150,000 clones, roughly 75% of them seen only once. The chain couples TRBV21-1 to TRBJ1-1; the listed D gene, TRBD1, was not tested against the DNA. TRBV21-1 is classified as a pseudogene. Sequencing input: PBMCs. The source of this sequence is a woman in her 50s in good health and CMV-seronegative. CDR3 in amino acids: CASSGFYPPGQGLNTEAFF. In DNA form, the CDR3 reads TGTGCCAGCAGCGGGTTTTACCCGCCGGGACAGGGGTTGAACACTGAAGCTTTCTTT.